Sequencing of this TCR beta chain was carried out in a study of CD8+ T cells in alopecia areata. Study observations and caveats: Many expanded lesional clones stayed in scalp and blood while on tofacitinib. Relative to mice, TCR sharing across patients was less clear, a difference possibly HLA-related.

cDNA reverse transcribed from extracted RNA served as the sequencing template. Using immunoSEQ multiplex PCR, the repertoire was profiled, and TCRdb retains in-frame clones only, with some absent. The table lists roughly 200,000 clones, 53% of them singletons. The treatment denotes: oral pan-JAK inhibitor, 5-10 mg twice daily. This CDR3 is 17 amino acids long. V shed 0 bases, J shed 2 bases, and the junction held 6 bases outside the gene matches. Per the germline V gene, CDR1 is SGDLS and CDR2 is YYNGEE. This clone was found once. The target antigen is unknown. The sample consisted of CD8+ T cells sorted from blood, taken at week 24, from a patient treated with tofacitinib. The origin of this receptor is a human donor with alopecia areata. This sequence joins TRBV9 and TRBJ2-2, with 8 bases fitting TRBD1. This CDR3 reads CASSVAGTGSNTGELFF. CDR3 coding DNA: TGTGCCAGCAGCGTAGCTGGGACAGGATCAAACACCGGGGAGCTGTTTTTT. The full variable domain, rest sourced from reference TRBV9 and TRBJ2-2, is DSGVTQTPKHLITATGQRVTLRCSPRSGDLSVYWYQQSLDQGLQFLIQYYNGEERAKGNILERFSAQQFPDLHSELNLSSLELGDSALYFCASSVAGTGSNTGELFFGEGSRLTVL.